One sample yielded the 32 T cell receptor beta chains listed below, sequenced in a study of blood T cell repertoires in COVID-19. Profiled with immunoSEQ multiplex PCR; TCRdb holds only in-frame clones, not every one. The sample comprises approximately 230,000 clones, 80% to 90% of which are singletons, and over 1.1% rests with the top ten. The specimen sequenced was peripheral blood. The source of these receptors is a man aged 80 or over with acute or convalescent COVID-19.

The chain employs TRBV7-2 and TRBJ2-1; 10 nucleotides agree with TRBD1. CDR3 length: 15 amino acids. Germline values: CDR1 SGHTA, CDR2 FQGNSA. Unmatched junction bases numbered 6, after V lost 2 bases and J lost 8 bases. The CDR3 DNA reads as TGTGCCAGCAGCTTACAGGGACAGGGGTTGGATGAGCAGTTCTTC. It is translated as CASSLQGQGLDEQFF.

This chain links TRBV11-2 with TRBJ1-4; D may be TRBD1 (5 bases). The V end was cut by 1 base, the J end by 7 bases, with 13 bases between. The CDR3 runs 15 residues. CDR1 and CDR2 from the germline V gene are SGHAT and FQNNGV. The CDR3 DNA reads TGTGCCAGCAGCTTAGCGGGGGTTCGCGGTGAAAAACTGTTTTTT. It translates to CASSLAGVRGEKLFF.

The V and J genes are TRBV29-1 and TRBJ1-1; a possible D gene is TRBD1 (6 bases). The CDR3 is 14 residues long. The germline V gene has CDR1 SQVTM and CDR2 ANQGSEA. Trimming removed 2 bases from V and 0 bases from J, with 10 bases in between. In DNA form, the CDR3 reads TGCAGCGTTGAAAGTCCAGGGGTGAACACTGAAGCTTTCTTT. Its protein product is CSVESPGVNTEAFF.

The chain links TRBV9 to TRBJ1-2; TRBD1 aligns across 10 bases. CDR1 and CDR2 (germline): SGDLS, YYNGEE. This CDR3 is 15 amino acids long. The junction had 6 bases not matched to a gene; V was cut back by 3 bases and J by 4 bases. The CDR3 region is CASSGQGAPLYGYTF. DNA of the CDR3: TGTGCCAGCAGCGGACAGGGGGCCCCTCTCTATGGCTACACCTTC.

The chain's CDR3 is CASSPRTATYEQYF. In DNA form, the CDR3 reads TGTGCCAGCAGCCCGAGGACAGCTACCTACGAGCAGTACTTC. This chain links TRBV14 with TRBJ2-7; the D gene is possibly TRBD1 (6 bases). The V gene's germline CDR1 is SGHDN and CDR2 FVKESK. There are 14 residues in the CDR3. V dropped 4 bases and J dropped 2 bases, with 12 bases sitting between them.

This clone appeared once. This chain joins TRBV5-5 and TRBJ2-5; 9 bases agree with TRBD2. Germline V gives CDR1 SGHKS, CDR2 YYEKEE (reference sequence). The V segment lost 2 bases and the J segment 5 bases; nucleotides outside the gene matches: 4. The CDR3 is 14 residues long. For the CDR3, the DNA is TGTGCCAGCAGCTTCGGACTAGCGAGTGAGACCCAGTACTTC. It specifies CASSFGLASETQYF.

This chain joins TRBV6-5 and TRBJ2-3; tentative D call: TRBD1 (6 bases). The V end was cut by 1 base, the J end by 6 bases, with 17 bases between. Germline V gives CDR1 MNHEY, CDR2 SVGAGI. This CDR3 comprises 16 residues. The chain's CDR3 is CASSYWDIHTRDTQYF. CDR3 coding DNA: TGTGCCAGCAGTTACTGGGACATCCATACTAGGGATACGCAGTATTTT.

The V and J genes are TRBV2 and TRBJ2-1, with 10 nucleotides matching TRBD1. CDR3 length: 16 amino acids. Germline CDR1 reads SNHLY; CDR2 reads FYNNEI. With V trimmed by 6 bases and J by 4 bases, 9 bases remained unmatched. CDR3 sequence (DNA): TGTGCCAGCAGGGAACTCGGGACAGGGGTGTACAATGAGCAGTTCTTC. This gives the protein CASRELGTGVYNEQFF.

The chain joins TRBV5-1 to TRBJ1-6; 7 bases match TRBD1. Germline V gene data show CDR1 as SGHRS and CDR2 as YFSETQ. The CDR3 runs to 16 residues. J was trimmed by 6 bases and V by 2 bases; bases with no gene match: 8. The CDR3 DNA reads TGCGCCAGCAGCTTAGGCCCGGGACAGTCTAATTCACCCCTCCACTTT. This codes for CASSLGPGQSNSPLHF.

The chain recombines TRBV29-1 with TRBJ2-1, with D hard to call. The CDR3 extends over 11 amino acids. Trimming stripped 2 bases from V and 5 bases from J, with 4 bases between. Germline V lookup: CDR1 SQVTM, CDR2 ANQGSEA. The CDR3 loop is CSVERDNEQFF. The CDR3 region has the DNA TGCAGCGTTGAACGGGACAATGAGCAGTTCTTC.

The rearrangement links TRBV4-3 to TRBJ2-4, with 8 bases aligning to TRBD2. Germline lookup yields CDR1 LGHNA and CDR2 YSLEER. The CDR3 length is 18 residues. V lost 1 base, J lost 0 bases, and 8 bases stayed unmatched. This CDR3 is CASSQAGSGGLAKNIQYF. Here the CDR3 DNA reads TGCGCCAGCAGCCAAGCAGGGAGCGGGGGACTAGCCAAAAACATTCAGTACTTC.

This clone was observed once. The rearrangement links TRBV28 to TRBJ1-2, with 7 bases lining up with TRBD1. Germline values: CDR1 MDHEN, CDR2 SYDVKM. The junction had 6 bases not matched to a gene; V was cut back by 6 bases and J by 2 bases. This CDR3 comprises 14 residues. The CDR3 DNA reads as TGTGCCAGCAGCCCACCGGGACAGAACTATGGCTACACCTTC. Translated, it gives CASSPPGQNYGYTF.

The chain has TRBV7-6 and TRBJ2-1, with 10 bases aligning to TRBD2. This CDR3 is built from 16 residues. The germline gives CDR1 SGHVS, CDR2 FNYEAQ. The J segment lost 0 bases and the V segment lost 5 bases, leaving 4 bases of the junction unmatched. CDR3 sequence reads: CASSVERGGSYNEQFF. The CDR3, as DNA: TGTGCCAGCAGCGTCGAGCGGGGGGGCTCCTACAATGAGCAGTTCTTC.

The V gene is TRBV7-8, the J gene TRBJ1-5; D remains ambiguous. V was pared by 2 bases and J by 9 bases, with 11 bases between. The germline V gene has CDR1 SGHVS and CDR2 FQNEAQ. The CDR3 is 13 residues long. CDR3 in DNA: TGTGCCAGCAGCTTATCGACGGCTAGGCCCCAGCATTTT. This translates into CASSLSTARPQHF.

The J gene is TRBJ2-2, the V gene TRBV9, with 14 bases aligning to TRBD2. V lost 4 bases, J lost 8 bases, and 10 bases stayed unmatched. CDR1 and CDR2 (germline): SGDLS, YYNGEE. CDR3 length: 17 residues. In DNA, the CDR3 is TGTGCCAGCAGCCCTAAGGGACTAGCGGGGGTAAGAGGGGAGCTGTTTTTT. This encodes CASSPKGLAGVRGELFF.

The V call is TRBV9, the J call TRBJ2-7; TRBD2 matches 10 bases. Trimming cost V 4 bases and J 6 bases; bases outside gene matches: 7. Per germline, CDR1 SGDLS and CDR2 YYNGEE. The CDR3 runs 14 residues. The CDR3 spells CASSLGASGGEQYF. CDR3 DNA: TGTGCCAGCAGCCTGGGGGCTAGCGGGGGCGAGCAGTACTTC. Complete variable domain (other parts from reference TRBV9 and TRBJ2-7): DSGVTQTPKHLITATGQRVTLRCSPRSGDLSVYWYQQSLDQGLQFLIQYYNGEERAKGNILERFSAQQFPDLHSELNLSSLELGDSALYFCASSLGASGGEQYFGPGTRLTVT.

This clone was seen a few times. CDR3 residues: CASSLLGTGEGNTIYF. The DNA for the CDR3 is TGCGCCAGCAGCCTACTTGGGACAGGGGAAGGAAACACCATATATTTT. This chain links TRBV4-1 with TRBJ1-3; 10 nucleotides align to TRBD1. Germline V gene sequence: CDR1 MGHRA, CDR2 YSYEKL. The V segment lost 4 bases and the J segment 4 bases; nucleotides outside the gene matches: 7. This CDR3 is built from 16 residues.

The V and J genes are TRBV5-6 and TRBJ1-4; no clear D. V shed 4 bases and J shed 2 bases, with 12 bases lying between them. The germline CDR1 and CDR2 sequences are SGHDT and YYEEEE. The CDR3 runs to 15 residues. The CDR3 region is CASSPSGWTNEKLFF. The CDR3 DNA follows: TGTGCCAGCAGCCCATCAGGTTGGACTAATGAAAAACTGTTTTTT.

The genes are TRBV5-1 and TRBJ1-2; 7 positions match TRBD1. The junction had 5 bases not matched to a gene; V was cut back by 4 bases and J by 8 bases. The CDR3 consists of 12 residues. Germline CDR1 reads SGHRS; CDR2 reads YFSETQ. The CDR3 DNA sequence: TGCGCCAGCAGCCGGGACAGAGAGGGCTACACCTTC. This gives the protein CASSRDREGYTF.

V gene TRBV15 combines with J gene TRBJ2-3, with 13 bases identical to TRBD2. Germline V lookup: CDR1 LNHNV, CDR2 YYDKDF (reference sequence). This CDR3 is 18 amino acids long. V lost 4 bases and J lost 0; bases outside the gene matches: 7. The CDR3 protein is CATSKTSGGTISTDTQYF. CDR3 in DNA: TGTGCCACCAGCAAGACTAGCGGGGGGACCATCAGCACAGATACGCAGTATTTT.

The genes are TRBV4-2 and TRBJ2-1, with 14 bases fitting TRBD2. Germline V gives CDR1 LGHNA, CDR2 YNFKEQ. The junction had 4 bases not matched to a gene; V was cut back by 0 bases and J by 9 bases. The CDR3 covers 16 residues. This chain's CDR3 is CASSQESGTSGSEQFF. The CDR3 nucleotides read TGTGCCAGCAGCCAAGAATCCGGGACTAGCGGGAGTGAGCAGTTCTTC.

The J gene is TRBJ2-1, the V gene TRBV6-5; 8 bases match TRBD2. CDR1 is MNHEY, CDR2 SVGAGI, per germline. The CDR3 spans 15 residues. Trimming took 5 bases from V and 4 from J; bases not matched to a gene: 7. The CDR3 nucleotides read TGTGCCAGCAGTACCCCGAAGCGGGGGTACAATGAGCAGTTCTTC. Its translation is CASSTPKRGYNEQFF.

The chain recombines TRBV25-1 with TRBJ1-1, with no clear D. The CDR3 consists of 13 residues. Trimming shortened V by 5 bases and J by 5 bases, and 12 bases separated the two germline ends. Per germline, CDR1 MGHDK and CDR2 SYGVNS. CDR3: CASSSPGITEAFF. As DNA, the CDR3 is TGTGCCAGCAGTTCTCCCGGGATAACTGAAGCTTTCTTT.

This sequence joins TRBV5-6 and TRBJ1-6, with D maybe TRBD1 (5 bases). Between the trimmed V and J ends, which lost 4 bases and 9 bases, there was a span of 11 bases. The CDR3 is made up of 13 amino acids. CDR1 is SGHDT, CDR2 YYEEEE, per germline. CDR3 protein: CASSGTGGSPLHF. The DNA for the CDR3 is TGTGCCAGCAGCGGTACCGGGGGTTCACCCCTCCACTTT.

This sequence joins TRBV29-1 and TRBJ2-7; TRBD2 agrees at 8 bases. J was trimmed by 2 bases and V by 4 bases; bases with no gene match: 10. Germline V gives CDR1 SQVTM, CDR2 ANQGSEA. CDR3 length equals 15 residues. Here the CDR3 reads CSVVHSGSSPYEQYF. In DNA form, the CDR3 reads TGCAGCGTTGTCCACAGCGGGAGTTCCCCCTACGAGCAGTACTTC.

The J gene is TRBJ2-1, the V gene TRBV9; D call uncertain. Germline V lookup: CDR1 SGDLS, CDR2 YYNGEE. V was shortened by 2 bases and J by 8 bases, with 8 bases between the two germline ends. CDR3 length equals 12 residues. The CDR3 here is CASSVPRDEQFF. CDR3 coding DNA: TGTGCCAGCAGCGTCCCTCGGGATGAGCAGTTCTTC.

The chain joins TRBV29-1 to TRBJ1-2; TRBD1 matches at 8 bases. CDR3 length: 13 residues. Germline CDR1 is SQVTM and CDR2 is ANQGSEA. V shed 6 bases and J 7 bases; nucleotides not matched to a gene: 10. In nucleotides, the CDR3 is TGCAGCGTCCCGGGACAGGTGTCGAGTGGCTACACCTTC. It is translated as CSVPGQVSSGYTF.

The chain uses TRBV6-9 and TRBJ1-1; perhaps TRBD1 as D (6 bases). The CDR3 contains 19 residues. Germline CDR1 is MNHGY and CDR2 is SVAAGI. Trimming took 7 bases from V and 0 from J, leaving 27 bases between them. CDR3 DNA sequence: TGTGCCAGCACGTCCGGGGAAAAGGACAGACCCCGCATGAACACTGAAGCTTTCTTT. Its translation is CASTSGEKDRPRMNTEAFF.

Note on this clone: This clone may be a read error of a much larger clone one base away. The chain employs TRBV6-5 and TRBJ1-1; tentative D call: TRBD1 (6 bases). Per germline, CDR1 MNHEY and CDR2 SVGAGI. This CDR3 spans 12 amino acids. CDR3 amino acids: CATAGDNTETFF. CDR3 DNA sequence: TGTGCCACTGCGGGGGACAACACTGAAACTTTCTTT.

In this sample, this clone turned up a few times. This chain links TRBV10-3 with TRBJ2-1, with 7 bases matching TRBD2. Unmatched junction bases numbered 8, after V lost 6 bases and J lost 0 bases. Germline V gene lookup returns CDR1 ENHRY and CDR2 SYGVKD. This CDR3 is 16 amino acids long. Written as DNA, the CDR3 is TGTGCCATCAGCGGGGGTGGCGGGAGCTCCTACAATGAGCAGTTCTTC. Protein sequence: CAISGGGGSSYNEQFF.

A note on this clone: The same CDR3 arises from other DNA sequences in this sample as well. The V and J genes are TRBV19 and TRBJ1-5; D gene ambiguous. The CDR3 length is 15 residues. Trimming pared 1 base from V and 0 bases from J, leaving 7 bases between. Germline loops: CDR1 LNHDA, CDR2 SQIVND (reference sequence). The CDR3 spells CASSIGQYSNQPQHF. DNA for the CDR3: TGTGCCAGTAGTATAGGGCAGTATAGCAATCAGCCCCAGCATTTT.

The J gene is TRBJ2-3, the V gene TRBV7-9; 7 bases match TRBD2. Trimming took 5 bases from V and 4 from J; bases not matched to a gene: 15. Germline assignment: CDR1 SEHNR and CDR2 FQNEAQ (reference sequence). This CDR3 region has 17 residues. The CDR3 sequence is CASSRTLAGLDPDTQYF. CDR3 sequence (DNA): TGTGCCAGCAGCCGGACCTTAGCGGGCCTAGACCCAGATACGCAGTATTTT. Full variable domain (remainder filled in from reference TRBV7-9 and TRBJ2-3): DTGVSQNPRHKITKRGQNVTFRCDPISEHNRLYWYRQTLGQGPEFLTYFQNEAQLEKSRLLSDRFSAERPKGSFSTLEIQRTEQGDSAMYLCASSRTLAGLDPDTQYFGPGTRLTVL.